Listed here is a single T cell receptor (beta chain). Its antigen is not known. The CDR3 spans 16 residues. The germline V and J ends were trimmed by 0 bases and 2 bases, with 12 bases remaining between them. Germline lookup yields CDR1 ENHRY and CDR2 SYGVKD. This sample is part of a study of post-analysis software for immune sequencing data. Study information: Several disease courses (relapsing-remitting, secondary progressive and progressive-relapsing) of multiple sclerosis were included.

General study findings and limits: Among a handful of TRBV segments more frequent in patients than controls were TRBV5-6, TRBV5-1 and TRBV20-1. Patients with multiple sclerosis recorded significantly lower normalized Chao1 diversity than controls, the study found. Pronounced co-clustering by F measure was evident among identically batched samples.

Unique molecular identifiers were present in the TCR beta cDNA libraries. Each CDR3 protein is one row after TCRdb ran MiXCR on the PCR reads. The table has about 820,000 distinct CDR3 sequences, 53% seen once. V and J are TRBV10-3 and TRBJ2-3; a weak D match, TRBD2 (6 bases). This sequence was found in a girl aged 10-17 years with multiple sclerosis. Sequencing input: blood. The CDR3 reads CAISESDSGYTDTQYF. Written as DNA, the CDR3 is TGTGCCATCAGTGAGTCGGATAGCGGCTACACAGATACGCAGTATTTT.